These 9 T cell receptor beta chains originate from one sample sequenced in a study of T-cell memory formation after mild COVID-19. TCRdb re-called the 5' RACE reads through MiXCR, storing one row per CDR3 protein. The data hold fewer than 90,000 distinct CDR3 sequences, with roughly 13% observed a single time. The source material was PBMCs or a T cell subset sorted from them (not recorded which). Receptor source: a man aged 18 to 35 who had mild COVID-19 (a few samples of this study predate the infection). Cell type and time point are not known.

This clonotype was seen a few times. The chain recombines TRBV14 with TRBJ1-3; D call uncertain. The CDR3 is 15 amino acids. The V and J ends lost 4 bases and 0 bases respectively, with 10 bases between them. Germline CDR1 is SGHDN and CDR2 is FVKESK. This CDR3 reads CASSLSRGSGNTIYF. The CDR3 nucleotides are TGTGCCAGCAGCCTGAGCCGTGGCTCTGGAAACACCATATATTTT.

The chain is built from TRBV28 and TRBJ2-3; D remains ambiguous. CDR1 and CDR2 (germline): MDHEN, SYDVKM. Trimming removed 6 bases from V and 5 bases from J, with 18 bases in between. This CDR3 has 15 amino acids. CDR3 sequence: CASSPRTAGRDTQYF. The DNA for the CDR3 is TGTGCCAGCAGCCCCCGGACGGCCGGTCGAGATACGCAGTATTTT.

The sample holds a few counts of this clonotype. J is TRBJ2-7 and V is TRBV6-5; TRBD1 aligns across 7 bases. The germline V gene has CDR1 MNHEY and CDR2 SVGAGI. This CDR3 is built from 14 residues. The DNA for the CDR3 is TGTGCCAGCAGTTTCAACAGGGGTTCCTCCGAGCAGTACGTC. This sequence encodes CASSFNRGSSEQYV.

The genes are TRBV7-3 and TRBJ2-5; D gene ambiguous. This CDR3 has 14 residues. Trimming shortened V by 5 bases and J by 5 bases, and 15 bases separated the two germline ends. Germline CDR1 reads SGHTA; CDR2 reads FQGTGA. The CDR3 DNA follows: TGTGCCAGCAGCGAAACTGGGGTCCTTGAGACCCAGTACTTC. This encodes CASSETGVLETQYF. The full variable domain, rest sourced from reference TRBV7-3 and TRBJ2-5, is GAGVSQTPSNKVTEKGKYVELRCDPISGHTALYWYRQSLGQGPEFLIYFQGTGAADDSGLPNDRFFAVRPEGSVSTLKIQRTERGDSAVYLCASSETGVLETQYFGPGTRLLVL.

The chain is built from TRBV6-6 and TRBJ2-5; TRBD2 matches at 8 bases. V dropped 2 bases and J dropped 2; count of bases not matched to a gene: 4. The germline V gene has CDR1 MNHNY and CDR2 SVGAGI (reference sequence). The CDR3 length is 15 residues. CDR3 in amino acids: CASSYTAGGQETQYF. In DNA form, the CDR3 reads TGTGCCAGCAGTTACACGGCGGGGGGACAAGAGACCCAGTACTTC.

The chain joins TRBV6-2 or TRBV6-3 to TRBJ2-7; no firm D call. V shed 2 bases and J shed 7 bases, with 12 bases lying between them. Per the germline V gene, CDR1 is MNHEY and CDR2 is SVGEGT. This CDR3 contains 13 residues. CDR3 loop: CASSYGQSREQYV. The CDR3 bases are TGTGCCAGCAGTTACGGTCAGTCGAGAGAGCAGTACGTC.

The chain couples TRBV21-1 to TRBJ2-7; TRBD1, the table's D call, lacks a check against the DNA. TRBV21-1 is labeled a pseudogene. This CDR3 is 14 amino acids long. Written as DNA, the CDR3 is TGTGCCAGCAGCCCTCGGGACAGGGCCAACGAGCAGTACGTC. The encoded protein is CASSPRDRANEQYV.

This clonotype has more than one count but fewer than ten. The chain has TRBV12-3 or TRBV12-4 and TRBJ1-2; TRBD1 aligns across 10 bases. The CDR3 has 14 amino acids. The trim removed 5 bases at V and 6 bases at J, leaving 6 bases unmatched. CDR3: CASSTDRGKDGYTF. CDR3 nucleotide sequence: TGTGCCAGCAGTACGGACAGGGGGAAGGATGGCTACACCTTC.

V and J are TRBV6-6 and TRBJ1-2; the D gene is possibly TRBD1 (5 bases). Germline V gene sequence: CDR1 MNHNY, CDR2 SVGAGI (reference sequence). Trimming took off 2 bases at V and 5 bases at J, with 18 bases between the two ends. The CDR3 has 16 residues. This CDR3 reads CASSYEGGGVEYGYTF. CDR3 DNA sequence: TGTGCCAGCAGTTACGAGGGAGGAGGGGTGGAGTATGGCTACACCTTC.